These 23 T cell receptor beta chains were all obtained from the same sample, sequenced in a study of cytomegalovirus exposure and HLA in healthy donors (dated by TCRdb to 2016 to 2017). The library was prepared using the immunoSEQ multiplex PCR assay. The multiplex PCR relied on a mix of 60 forward primers for TCR Vbeta segments and 13 reverse primers for TCR Jbeta segments. TCRdb took over this immuneACCESS table, retaining in-frame rearrangements with V and J assigned. Such tables are incomplete; in checked studies, under half of the missing clones stem from an unresolved V gene, and the remainder is unexplained. This sample is represented by tens of thousands of clones; less than 80% of them were singletons. Of the sample, roughly 7.2% is held by the ten largest clones. The specimen sequenced was PBMCs. The receptors derive from a woman in her forties in good health and CMV-seronegative.

CDR3 in amino acids: CASSEEAGRTYEQYF. The CDR3 DNA follows: TGTGCCAGCAGTGAGGAGGCGGGACGGACCTACGAGCAGTACTTC. The chain uses TRBV6-1 and TRBJ2-7; tentative D call: TRBD2 (6 bases). Trimming left V 3 bases short and J 2 bases short, with 14 bases between. This CDR3 region has 15 residues. Germline V gene sequence: CDR1 MNHNS, CDR2 SASEGT.

J is TRBJ1-2 and V is TRBV4-1; D perhaps matches TRBD1 (5 bases). CDR3 size: 15 residues. The V end lost 1 base, the J end lost 7 bases, and 16 bases lay between the germline ends. Germline V gene data show CDR1 as MGHRA and CDR2 as YSYEKL. CDR3 bases: TGCGCCAGCAGCCAAGTAGTCTTCGGGGGTCGTGGCTACACCTTC. This translates into CASSQVVFGGRGYTF.

This clone was observed a few times. J is TRBJ1-2 and V is TRBV30; TRBD1 aligns across 8 bases. CDR1 and CDR2 from the germline V gene are GTSNPN and SVGIG (reference sequence). The CDR3 totals 14 residues. The trim removed 3 bases at V and 7 bases at J, leaving 10 bases unmatched. The CDR3 DNA is TGTGCCTGGAGCTTGGGACAGGCGGTGGGTGGCTACACCTTC. Translating it yields CAWSLGQAVGGYTF. The whole variable domain, remainder taken from reference TRBV30 and TRBJ1-2, is SQTIHQWPATLVQPVGSPLSLECTVEGTSNPNLYWYRQAAGRGLQLLFYSVGIGQISSEVPQNLSASRPQDRQFILSSKKLLLSDSGFYLCAWSLGQAVGGYTFGSGTRLTVV.

This chain links TRBV4-1 with TRBJ1-4, with 10 nucleotides matching TRBD1. Losses at the gene ends were 2 bases for V and 7 bases for J; bases not matched to a gene: 4. This CDR3 has 15 amino acids. Germline loops: CDR1 MGHRA, CDR2 YSYEKL. Here the CDR3 DNA reads TGCGCCAGCAGCCAACCCGGACAGGGGGTTGAAAAACTGTTTTTT. This codes for CASSQPGQGVEKLFF.

This clone has just a few counts. CDR3 in DNA: TGTGCCAGCAGCGTAGCCGGGGACAGGGTCTACAATGAGCAGTTCTTC. Its protein is CASSVAGDRVYNEQFF. The chain carries TRBV9 and TRBJ2-1; 9 nucleotides align to TRBD1. This CDR3 is 16 amino acids long. V was clipped by 0 bases and J by 3 bases; unmatched bases: 4. From germline, CDR1 is SGDLS and CDR2 YYNGEE.

The rearrangement joins TRBV10-3 to TRBJ2-7; 7 bases line up with TRBD2. Unmatched junction bases numbered 8, after V lost 6 bases and J lost 6 bases. Germline loops: CDR1 ENHRY, CDR2 SYGVKD. CDR3 size: 13 residues. DNA of the CDR3: TGTGCCATCAGGGGGGGAGGGCCCTCCGAGCAGTACTTC. Its translation: CAIRGGGPSEQYF.

The sample holds a few counts of this clone. The rearrangement uses TRBV2 and TRBJ2-7; TRBD2 matches 9 bases. V lost 9 bases and J lost 2; bases outside the gene matches: 8. The CDR3 is made up of 14 amino acids. The germline V gene has CDR1 SNHLY and CDR2 FYNNEI. The CDR3 protein is CASKTSGSTYEQYF. For the CDR3, the DNA is TGTGCCAGTAAAACTAGCGGGTCTACCTACGAGCAGTACTTC.

This clone was picked up one time. This chain links TRBV10-2 with TRBJ2-3; 10 nucleotides align to TRBD2. CDR1 and CDR2 (germline): WSHSY, SAAADI. The V gene end was trimmed by 2 bases and the J gene end by 7 bases; junction bases not matched to a gene: 6. This CDR3 contains 15 residues. CDR3 DNA sequence: TGCGCCAGCAGTGAGGATACTAGCGGGACGTATACGCAGTATTTT. This translates into CASSEDTSGTYTQYF.

The chain employs TRBV11-1 and TRBJ2-2, with D perhaps matching TRBD1 (5 bases). This CDR3 region has 14 residues. V dropped 5 bases and J dropped 1 base, with 8 bases sitting between them. Germline V gene lookup returns CDR1 SGHAT and CDR2 FQDESV (reference sequence). CDR3 nucleotide sequence: TGTGCCAGCAGCCCAGACAGGAACACCGGGGAGCTGTTTTTT. It specifies CASSPDRNTGELFF.

The chain is built from TRBV5-1 and TRBJ2-7; 7 nucleotides match TRBD2. This CDR3 is 14 amino acids long. CDR1 and CDR2 from the germline V gene are SGHRS and YFSETQ. The V and J ends lost 1 base and 3 bases, in that order; junction bases with no gene match: 4. The CDR3 is CASSLRTGGYEQYF. CDR3 sequence (DNA): TGCGCCAGCAGCTTGAGAACGGGAGGCTACGAGCAGTACTTC.

The genes are TRBV28 and TRBJ2-2; perhaps TRBD1 as D (6 bases). Germline V gene data show CDR1 as MDHEN and CDR2 as SYDVKM. CDR3 size: 14 residues. V lost 4 bases to trimming and J lost 3 bases, with 9 bases between them. Written as DNA, the CDR3 is TGTGCCAGCAGTTACACAGGGTACACCGGGGAGCTGTTTTTT. Translation: CASSYTGYTGELFF.

In this sample, this clone turned up once. This same CDR3 is encoded by further DNA sequences in the sample. The chain is built from TRBV27 and TRBJ1-1; a possible D gene is TRBD1 (5 bases). Trimming shortened V by 2 bases and J by 1 base, and 5 bases separated the two germline ends. Germline V CDR1 and CDR2: MNHEY, SMNVEV (reference sequence). The length of the CDR3 is 13 residues. This CDR3 is CASSLGQNTEAFF. Written as DNA, the CDR3 is TGTGCCAGCAGTTTAGGACAGAACACTGAAGCTTTCTTT.

The chain couples TRBV12-5 to TRBJ2-3; TRBD2 matches 12 bases. Germline V gives CDR1 LGHNT, CDR2 FRNRAP. J gave up 6 bases and V 6 bases, and 22 bases lay outside the gene matches. This CDR3 is built from 20 residues. The DNA for the CDR3 is TGTGCTAGTGGCCCGCGGGGTTCGGCTAGCGGGAGGGTTGCACAGGATACGCAGTATTTT. This codes for CASGPRGSASGRVAQDTQYF.

The chain couples TRBV5-6 to TRBJ2-7, with TRBD1 as a possible D gene (6 bases). Germline V gives CDR1 SGHDT, CDR2 YYEEEE. V was clipped by 4 bases and J by 3 bases, with 17 bases between them. The CDR3 has 15 residues. This CDR3 is CASSRRPGVGYEQYF. DNA of the CDR3: TGTGCCAGCAGCAGGCGGCCAGGGGTGGGCTACGAGCAGTACTTC.

A single count supports this clone. The CDR3 DNA reads as TGTGCCAGCAGCGCCCTAGCGGGTAACCATGAGCAGTTCTTC. Amino acid sequence: CASSALAGNHEQFF. The chain recombines TRBV9 with TRBJ2-1; 8 bases line up with TRBD2. From germline, CDR1 is SGDLS and CDR2 YYNGEE. V shed 3 bases and J 8 bases; nucleotides not matched to a gene: 7. The CDR3 runs to 14 residues.

In this sample, this clone turned up a few times. This rearrangement joins TRBV7-9 to TRBJ1-4; D is uncertain. Germline values: CDR1 SEHNR, CDR2 FQNEAQ (reference sequence). The CDR3 spans 12 residues. Trimming stripped 5 bases from V and 8 bases from J, with 9 bases between. CDR3 sequence: CASSLLPEKLFF. The CDR3 DNA sequence: TGTGCCAGCAGCCTACTTCCGGAAAAACTGTTTTTT.

This clone was observed a single time. In DNA, the CDR3 is TGTGCCAGCTCAATTAGGGGTAACTATGGCTACACCTTC. It encodes CASSIRGNYGYTF. V gene TRBV18 combines with J gene TRBJ1-2; weak D call: TRBD1 (5 bases). This CDR3 spans 13 amino acids. Germline V gene sequence: CDR1 KGHSH, CDR2 LQKENI. Trimming removed 5 bases at V and 1 base at J, with 8 bases between.

Comment on this clone: Germline is not matched at one junction end, which may reflect a read error. The chain employs TRBV5-4 and TRBJ2-7, with 8 bases lining up with TRBD2. Germline-derived CDR1 and CDR2 are SGHNT and YYREEE (reference sequence). This CDR3 spans 11 amino acids. The CDR3 DNA is TGCGCATTCGCCGGGGGGGACGAGCAGTACTTC. It translates to CAFAGGDEQYF.

The chain uses TRBV11-3 and TRBJ2-3; 11 positions agree with TRBD2. Losses at the gene ends were 5 bases for V and 2 bases for J; bases not matched to a gene: 6. The CDR3 sequence is 16 residues long. The V gene's germline CDR1 is SGHNT and CDR2 YENEEA. The CDR3 here is CASSPQTSGNTDTQYF. Here the CDR3 DNA reads TGTGCCAGCAGCCCACAGACTAGCGGGAACACAGATACGCAGTATTTT.

This chain uses TRBV18 with TRBJ1-2; possible D gene TRBD1, 5 bases. Germline V gene lookup returns CDR1 KGHSH and CDR2 LQKENI. The CDR3 is made up of 13 amino acids. Deletions cut 2 bases from V and 3 bases from J, with 7 bases between. CDR3 sequence reads: CASSPEGDYGYTF. CDR3 bases: TGTGCCAGCTCACCAGAAGGGGACTATGGCTACACCTTC.

V is TRBV14 and J is TRBJ2-5, with a tentative D call TRBD2 (6 bases). The V end was cut by 3 bases, the J end by 3 bases, with 14 bases between. From germline, CDR1 is SGHDN and CDR2 FVKESK. CDR3 length: 15 residues. In nucleotides, the CDR3 is TGTGCCAGCAGCCACCTGGGACTGAAGAAAGAGACCCAGTACTTC. This translates into CASSHLGLKKETQYF.

This sequence joins TRBV28 and TRBJ2-6, with a possible D match to TRBD2 (6 bases). Trimming stripped 6 bases from V and 3 bases from J, with 12 bases between. Germline values: CDR1 MDHEN, CDR2 SYDVKM. This CDR3 has 15 residues. CDR3 in amino acids: CASSIPGVGANVLTF. The CDR3 DNA sequence: TGTGCCAGCAGCATACCGGGGGTTGGGGCCAACGTCCTGACTTTC.

The chain couples TRBV7-9 to TRBJ1-3; 7 positions agree with TRBD1. V was clipped by 4 bases and J by 0 bases; unmatched bases: 3. Germline CDR1 SEHNR, CDR2 FQNEAQ (reference sequence). The CDR3 spans 15 residues. The CDR3 loop reads CASSSGTASGNTIYF. The CDR3 DNA is TGTGCCAGCAGCTCTGGGACAGCCTCTGGAAACACCATATATTTT.